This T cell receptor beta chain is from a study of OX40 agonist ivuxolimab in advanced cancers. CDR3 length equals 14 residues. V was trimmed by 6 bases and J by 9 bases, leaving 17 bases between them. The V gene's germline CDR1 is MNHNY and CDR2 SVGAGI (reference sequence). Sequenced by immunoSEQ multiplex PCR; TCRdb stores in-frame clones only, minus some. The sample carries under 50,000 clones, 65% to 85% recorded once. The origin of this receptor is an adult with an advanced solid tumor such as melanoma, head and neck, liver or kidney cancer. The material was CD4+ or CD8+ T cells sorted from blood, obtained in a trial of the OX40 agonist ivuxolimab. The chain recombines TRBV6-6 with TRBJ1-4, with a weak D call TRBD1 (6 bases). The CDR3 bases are TGTGCCAGCAGCCTGGAGAGGGGGGTGAAAAAACTGTTTTTT. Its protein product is CASSLERGVKKLFF.